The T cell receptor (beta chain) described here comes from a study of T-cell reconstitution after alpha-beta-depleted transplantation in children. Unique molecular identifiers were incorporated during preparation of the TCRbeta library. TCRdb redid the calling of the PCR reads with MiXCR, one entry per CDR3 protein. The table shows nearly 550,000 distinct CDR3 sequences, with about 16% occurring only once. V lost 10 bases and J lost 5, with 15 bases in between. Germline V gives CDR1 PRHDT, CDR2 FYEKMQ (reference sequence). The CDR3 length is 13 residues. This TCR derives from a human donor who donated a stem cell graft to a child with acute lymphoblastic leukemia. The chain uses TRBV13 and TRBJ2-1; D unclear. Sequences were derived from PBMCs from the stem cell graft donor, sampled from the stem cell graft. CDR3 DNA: TGTGCCACTCCGGTACAGAGGAACAATGAGCAGTTCTTC. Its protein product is CATPVQRNNEQFF.